The clone carrying this TCR beta chain was counted between two and nine times. What it recognizes is unknown. These data are taken from a study of T cells in Graves' hyperthyroidism and ophthalmopathy. Findings and limits, study-wide: From stable hyperthyroidism, ophthalmopathy was separated by a 13 V-J model.

Germline loops: CDR1 SGHDN, CDR2 FVKESK. There are 15 residues in the CDR3. V was clipped by 3 bases and J by 2 bases, with 13 bases between them. TCR beta CDR3 regions were amplified from RNA transcripts. The HTBI primer set was used in a first-round RT-PCR of the TCR CDR3. In TCRdb, the multiplex PCR reads were re-called with MiXCR into one record per CDR3 protein. This table holds fewer than 550,000 distinct CDR3 sequences, 15% to 19% found once. The receptor's source is a woman between 18 and 30 years old with Graves' hyperthyroidism. This chain links TRBV14 with TRBJ2-5, with D perhaps being TRBD1 or TRBD2 (5 bases each). Sequencing input: blood. The CDR3 sequence: CASSHQWGRQETQYF. The CDR3 bases are TGTGCCAGCAGCCACCAATGGGGACGACAAGAGACCCAGTACTTC. The full variable domain, its missing parts supplied by reference TRBV14 and TRBJ2-5, is EAGVTQFPSHSVIEKGQTVTLRCDPISGHDNLYWYRRVMGKEIKFLLHFVKESKQDESGMPNNRFLAERTGGTYSTLKVQPAELEDSGVYFCASSHQWGRQETQYFGPGTRLLVL.